Below are 21 T cell receptor beta chains sequenced from a single sample in a study of T cell responses to AZD1222 COVID-19 vaccine. Sequencing was performed with immunoSEQ multiplex PCR; in TCRdb, only in-frame clones are kept and a portion is missing. The table lists 90,000 to 130,000 clones, around 81% of them singletons. The input for sequencing was peripheral blood, taken on day 0 of AZD1222 vaccination. Receptors originate from an adult in good health.

V is TRBV5-1 and J is TRBJ1-2, with D tentatively TRBD1 (6 bases). This CDR3 is built from 15 residues. Trimming removed 0 bases from V and 5 bases from J, with 14 bases in between. Germline V gives CDR1 SGHRS, CDR2 YFSETQ. CDR3 amino acids: CASSLGDTSAYGYTF. CDR3 in DNA: TGCGCCAGCAGCTTGGGGGACACATCCGCGTATGGCTACACCTTC. Combining the CDR3 with reference TRBV5-1 and TRBJ1-2 gives the whole variable domain KAGVTQTPRYLIKTRGQQVTLSCSPISGHRSVSWYQQTPGQGLQFLFEYFSETQRNKGNFPGRFSGRQFSNSRSEMNVSTLELGDSALYLCASSLGDTSAYGYTFGSGTRLTVV.

V is TRBV4-2 and J is TRBJ2-3; TRBD2 might be the D (7 bases). Trimming pared 0 bases from V and 4 bases from J, leaving 11 bases between. The germline V gene has CDR1 LGHNA and CDR2 YNFKEQ. This CDR3 has 15 residues. DNA of the CDR3: TGTGCCAGCAGCCAAGATGAGGGGGGGCCAGATACGCAGTATTTT. This encodes CASSQDEGGPDTQYF.

The table lists this clone with a count of one. The chain carries TRBV4-1 and TRBJ1-2, with unresolved D. V lost 1 base, J lost 3 bases, and 9 bases lay in between. The germline CDR1 and CDR2 sequences are MGHRA and YSYEKL. The CDR3 covers 14 residues. CDR3 nucleotides: TGCGCCAGCAGCCAAGCGAGCGGATACTATGGCTACACCTTC. Amino acid sequence: CASSQASGYYGYTF.

This clone was seen once. V is TRBV28 and J is TRBJ2-5; 9 positions agree with TRBD2. The V gene end was trimmed by 6 bases and the J gene end by 1 base; junction bases not matched to a gene: 12. The CDR3 extends over 17 amino acids. Germline loops: CDR1 MDHEN, CDR2 SYDVKM. CDR3 in DNA: TGTGCCAGCAGGGTGGGGCTAGCGGGGAGGATCCAAGAGACCCAGTACTTC. It codes for CASRVGLAGRIQETQYF.

The chain joins TRBV2 to TRBJ1-6; D may be TRBD1 (5 bases). The CDR3 sequence is 12 residues long. In germline, CDR1 is SNHLY, CDR2 FYNNEI. The V gene lost 7 bases and the J gene lost 7 bases, with 8 bases spanning the gap. The CDR3 nucleotides are TGTGCCAGCACCGGGACCAATTCACCCCTCCACTTT. Amino acids: CASTGTNSPLHF.

The chain combines TRBV7-2 with TRBJ2-2; perhaps TRBD1 as D (5 bases). Germline CDR1 SGHTA, CDR2 FQGNSA. The CDR3 spans 17 residues. V was cut by 0 bases and J by 4 bases, with 15 bases left in between. This CDR3 is CASSLARGSRATGELFF. The CDR3 coding sequence is TGTGCCAGCAGCTTAGCGCGTGGCTCCAGGGCCACCGGGGAGCTGTTTTTT.

The chain recombines TRBV30 with TRBJ1-2; no clear D gene. The CDR3 extends over 11 amino acids. Germline V gene sequence: CDR1 GTSNPN, CDR2 SVGIG (reference sequence). V was cut by 0 bases and J by 8 bases, with 7 bases left in between. CDR3 residues: CAWSVYQGYTF. DNA for the CDR3: TGTGCCTGGAGTGTATATCAGGGCTACACCTTC. The full variable domain, completed using reference TRBV30 and TRBJ1-2, is SQTIHQWPATLVQPVGSPLSLECTVEGTSNPNLYWYRQAAGRGLQLLFYSVGIGQISSEVPQNLSASRPQDRQFILSSKKLLLSDSGFYLCAWSVYQGYTFGSGTRLTVV.

V and J are TRBV7-9 and TRBJ2-7; 7 nucleotides match TRBD2. Looked up from germline, CDR1 is SEHNR and CDR2 is FQNEAQ (reference sequence). The CDR3 loop spans 16 amino acids. The ends lost 5 bases at V and 3 bases at J; junction bases unmatched: 13. The CDR3: CASSPPGRSGDYEQYF. The DNA for the CDR3 is TGTGCCAGCAGCCCACCGGGTAGGAGCGGGGACTACGAGCAGTACTTC. Using reference TRBV7-9 and TRBJ2-7 for the parts outside the CDR3, the full variable domain is DTGVSQNPRHKITKRGQNVTFRCDPISEHNRLYWYRQTLGQGPEFLTYFQNEAQLEKSRLLSDRFSAERPKGSFSTLEIQRTEQGDSAMYLCASSPPGRSGDYEQYFGPGTRLTVT.

The CDR3 is CASSPGTGVPYNEQFF. CDR3 sequence (DNA): TGTGCCAGCAGCCCCGGGACAGGGGTGCCCTACAATGAGCAGTTCTTC. The chain joins TRBV3-1 (or the pseudogene TRBV3-2) to TRBJ2-1, with 10 nucleotides matching TRBD1. The germline V gene encodes CDR1 LGHDT and CDR2 YNNKEL (reference sequence). The CDR3 runs to 16 residues. V shed 4 bases and J 2 bases; nucleotides not matched to a gene: 5.

The chain recombines TRBV6-1 with TRBJ2-7, with D perhaps matching TRBD1 or TRBD2 (5 bases each). Trimming cost V 2 bases and J 7 bases, with 27 bases left between them. The CDR3 loop spans 18 amino acids. Germline assignment: CDR1 MNHNS and CDR2 SASEGT. The chain's CDR3 is CASSELGKGTQFGGEQYF. CDR3 in DNA: TGTGCCAGCAGTGAACTAGGGAAGGGGACCCAATTTGGTGGAGAGCAGTACTTC.

The CDR3 DNA reads as TGTGCCAGTAGTTGGGCCAGGGACCATGGCTACACCTTC. Residues: CASSWARDHGYTF. The rearrangement links TRBV19 to TRBJ1-2; a weak D match, TRBD1 (5 bases). Per germline, CDR1 LNHDA and CDR2 SQIVND (reference sequence). Trimming took 5 bases from V and 6 from J, leaving 13 bases between them. This CDR3 has 13 residues.

V is TRBV5-1 and J is TRBJ2-7; weak D call: TRBD1 (5 bases). This CDR3 region has 15 residues. Germline V CDR1 and CDR2: SGHRS, YFSETQ. With 4 bases removed from V and 7 bases from J, the gap between germline ends came to 21 bases. This CDR3 reads CASSRGQTPSREQYF. DNA of the CDR3: TGCGCCAGCAGCCGAGGACAAACTCCCTCTAGGGAGCAGTACTTC. Filled out from reference TRBV5-1 and TRBJ2-7, the complete variable domain reads KAGVTQTPRYLIKTRGQQVTLSCSPISGHRSVSWYQQTPGQGLQFLFEYFSETQRNKGNFPGRFSGRQFSNSRSEMNVSTLELGDSALYLCASSRGQTPSREQYFGPGTRLTVT.

The chain carries TRBV25-1 and TRBJ1-1; TRBD1 is a possible D gene (5 bases). Germline CDR1 MGHDK, CDR2 SYGVNS. V was cut by 8 bases and J by 0 bases, with 10 bases left in between. This CDR3 region has 13 residues. DNA of the CDR3: TGTGCCAGCCTTGGGACGGTGAACACTGAAGCTTTCTTT. Residues: CASLGTVNTEAFF.

Only one count was recorded for this clone. The chain uses TRBV3-1 (or the pseudogene TRBV3-2) and TRBJ1-5, with D possibly matching TRBD1 (6 bases). CDR3 length equals 15 residues. The germline CDR1 and CDR2 sequences are LGHDT and YNNKEL (reference sequence). Trimming took off 1 base at V and 5 bases at J, with 12 bases between the two ends. CDR3 in DNA: TGTGCCAGCAGCCAAGGCCAGGGGTGGGATCAGCCCCAGCATTTT. Amino acid sequence: CASSQGQGWDQPQHF.

The chain recombines TRBV20-1 with TRBJ2-1, with a tentative D call TRBD1 (6 bases). This CDR3 spans 18 amino acids. V was shortened by 3 bases and J by 1 base, with 22 bases between the two germline ends. Per the germline V gene, CDR1 is DFQATT and CDR2 is SNEGSKA (reference sequence). This CDR3 reads CSASRLLGARRSYNEQFF. DNA of the CDR3: TGCAGTGCTAGTAGGCTTTTGGGGGCACGGCGTTCCTACAATGAGCAGTTCTTC.

The chain carries TRBV29-1 and TRBJ1-4, with 10 bases matching TRBD1. From germline, CDR1 is SQVTM and CDR2 ANQGSEA. CDR3 size: 15 residues. V trimming: 3 bases; J trimming: 4 bases; junction bases outside the gene matches: 5. In DNA form, the CDR3 reads TGCAGCGTTGAGAGCCGGGACAGGGGTAATGAAAAACTGTTTTTT. Its translation is CSVESRDRGNEKLFF.

The rearrangement uses TRBV7-3 and TRBJ2-7, with 9 nucleotides matching TRBD1. Trimming took 1 base from V and 2 from J; bases not matched to a gene: 3. Germline CDR1 and CDR2: SGHTA and FQGTGA. This CDR3 region has 15 residues. Written as DNA, the CDR3 is TGTGCCAGCAGCTTAAGTGGGACAGGGACCTACGAGCAGTACTTC. Translating it yields CASSLSGTGTYEQYF.

J is TRBJ2-1 and V is TRBV9; TRBD2 matches 9 bases. This CDR3 contains 14 residues. Looked up from germline, CDR1 is SGDLS and CDR2 is YYNGEE. V lost 3 bases, J lost 5 bases, and 3 bases stayed unmatched. The CDR3, as DNA: TGTGCCAGCAGCGAGCGGGAGGCCCACAATGAGCAGTTCTTC. Its protein product is CASSEREAHNEQFF.

In its sample, this clone was seen a few times. The chain uses TRBV27 and TRBJ2-7, with D perhaps matching TRBD2 (6 bases). Germline V lookup: CDR1 MNHEY, CDR2 SMNVEV (reference sequence). V lost 7 bases and J 5 bases, leaving 15 bases between the germline ends. This CDR3 is built from 13 residues. CDR3 sequence (DNA): TGTGCCAGCACCCCGACTAGTTCCGACGAGCAGTACTTC. This gives the protein CASTPTSSDEQYF.

CDR3 protein: CASSLVWENTEAFF. CDR3 nucleotide sequence: TGCGCCAGCAGCTTGGTCTGGGAGAACACTGAAGCTTTCTTT. V gene TRBV5-1 combines with J gene TRBJ1-1, with D uncertain. With 0 bases removed from V and 1 base from J, the gap between germline ends came to 7 bases. Per the germline V gene, CDR1 is SGHRS and CDR2 is YFSETQ. The CDR3 length is 14 residues.

The genes are TRBV13 and TRBJ1-4, with a possible D match to TRBD1 (5 bases). The CDR3 length is 16 residues. Deletions cut 5 bases from V and 2 bases from J, with 15 bases between. Germline V gene data show CDR1 as PRHDT and CDR2 as FYEKMQ (reference sequence). CDR3 in DNA: TGTGCCAGCAGCCTACGCCAGGGAGGGACTAATGAAAAACTGTTTTTT. This codes for CASSLRQGGTNEKLFF.